This TCR beta chain was captured by sequencing in a study of blood T cells in healthy people across ages. Study details: Researchers report that template switching captured about one barcoded beta molecule per two T cells.

This clonotype was recorded at least ten times. The antigen remains undetermined. A J-beta primer mix and a sample-barcoded 5' primer were used in a second PCR of roughly 6 to 11 cycles. TCRdb re-called the 5' RACE reads through MiXCR, storing one row per CDR3 protein. The table lists more than 800,000 distinct CDR3 sequences, more than 25% of them singletons. Individuals who donated were healthy Caucasians from Russia aged roughly 6 to 90. Per germline, CDR1 SGDLS and CDR2 YYNGEE. Trimming removed 5 bases at V and 1 base at J, with 7 bases between. This CDR3 comprises 12 residues. Study-level findings and limits: Roughly linear declines in TCR beta diversity per million T cells occurred with age.

The gene calls are TRBV9 and TRBJ2-7, with a possible D match to TRBD2 (5 bases). This TCR derives from a woman aged 80 or older in good health. Sequenced material: blood. This chain's CDR3 is CASSGLSYEQYF. CDR3 DNA sequence: TGTGCCAGCAGTGGACTGTCCTACGAGCAGTACTTC.